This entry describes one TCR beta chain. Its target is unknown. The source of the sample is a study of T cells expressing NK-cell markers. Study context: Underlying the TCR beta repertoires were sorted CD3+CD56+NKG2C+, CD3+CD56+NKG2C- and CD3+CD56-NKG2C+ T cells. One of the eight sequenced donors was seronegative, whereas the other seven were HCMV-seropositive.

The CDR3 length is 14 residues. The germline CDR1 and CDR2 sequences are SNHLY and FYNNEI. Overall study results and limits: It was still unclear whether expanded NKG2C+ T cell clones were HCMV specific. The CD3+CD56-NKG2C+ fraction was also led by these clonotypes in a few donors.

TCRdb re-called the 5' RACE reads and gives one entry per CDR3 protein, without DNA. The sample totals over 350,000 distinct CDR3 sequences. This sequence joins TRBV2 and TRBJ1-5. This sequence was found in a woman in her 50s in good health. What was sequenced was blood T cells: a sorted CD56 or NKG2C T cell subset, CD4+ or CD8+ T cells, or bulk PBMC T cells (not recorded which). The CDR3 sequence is CASSGDQILQPQHF. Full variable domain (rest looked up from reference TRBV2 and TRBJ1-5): EPEVTQTPSHQVTQMGQEVILRCVPISNHLYFYWYRQILGQKVEFLVSFYNNEISEKSEIFDDQFSVERPDGSNFTLKIRSTKLEDSAMYFCASSGDQILQPQHFGDGTRLSIL.